This paragraph covers one T cell receptor beta chain sequence. The record originates from a study of early T cells in non-severe SARS-CoV-2 infection. TCRdb reanalysed the 5' RACE reads using MiXCR and keeps one entry per CDR3 protein. The sample includes about 37,000 distinct CDR3 sequences, roughly 5.7% of them seen just once. V shed 6 bases, J shed 9 bases, and the junction held 4 bases outside the gene matches. The CDR3 contains 12 residues. Germline CDR1 MNHEY, CDR2 SVGEGT. The chain combines TRBV6-2 or TRBV6-3 with TRBJ2-1, with 8 bases identical to TRBD2. The origin of this receptor is an adult who was a healthcare worker with PCR-confirmed SARS-CoV-2 infection or an uninfected control (not recorded which). Sequenced material: whole blood, taken at baseline. CDR3 sequence (DNA): TGTGCCAGCAGGGACCTAGCGGGTGAGCAGTTCTTC. Amino acid sequence: CASRDLAGEQFF.